This TCR beta chain is from a study of T cells in Graves' hyperthyroidism and ophthalmopathy. Findings and limits, study-wide: Peripheral blood also featured most of the thyroid clonotypes expanded above 0.001.

The ends were cut back, 4 bases at V and 0 bases at J, with 11 bases in the middle. CDR3 length: 15 residues. CDR1 is SNHLY and CDR2 is FYNNEI in the germline V gene. Ten or more counts support this clonotype. Its specificity is not known. RNA transcripts were the template for amplifying TCR beta CDR3 regions. RT-PCR in the first round (using the HTBI primer set) targeted the TCR CDR3. MiXCR, run by TCRdb on the multiplex PCR reads, gives a single entry per CDR3 protein. The sample contains approximately 600,000 distinct CDR3 sequences, about 17% of which appear only once. A lack of ophthalmopathy progression within 18 months defined stable Graves' hyperthyroidism.

This receptor was identified in a woman in her thirties with Graves' hyperthyroidism. Sequencing was performed on blood. V and J are TRBV2 and TRBJ2-3; the D gene is possibly TRBD1 (6 bases). As DNA, the CDR3 is TGTGCCAGCAGTGCGTCCAGGGGCAGCACAGATACGCAGTATTTT. The encoded protein is CASSASRGSTDTQYF.